The 32 T cell receptor beta chains below were found in one sample sequenced in a study of regulatory T cells in long-lasting Graves disease. iRepertoire HTBI primers and Arm-PCR of CDR3 regions built TCR beta libraries. From the multiplex PCR reads, TCRdb called clonotypes with MiXCR, one entry per CDR3 protein. The sample consists of 400,000 to 450,000 distinct CDR3 sequences, about 20% of them appearing once. Time point: persistent/refractory GD, antithyroid drugs over 5 years with positive TRAb. Construction of the TCR library relied on RNA isolated from PBMCs. Sequences were derived from peripheral blood mononuclear cells (PBMCs), sampled when the disease was refractory, from a patient treated with antithyroid drugs. These receptors all stem from a female donor with Graves disease.

As to this clonotype: A much larger clone sits a single nucleotide away, making a read error possible. This chain joins TRBV6-5 and TRBJ2-4; D tentatively fits TRBD1 or TRBD2 (5 bases each). V was shortened by 5 bases and J by 3 bases, with 35 bases between the two germline ends. Germline V gives CDR1 MNHEY, CDR2 SVGAGI. The CDR3 is 22 residues long. The chain's CDR3 is CASSNTISPTRVRGTVKNIQYF. CDR3 coding DNA: TGTGCCAGCAGTAACACGATAAGCCCGACAAGGGTGAGGGGTACTGTCAAAAACATTCAGTACTTC.

The chain carries TRBV7-3 and TRBJ1-1, with 7 bases fitting TRBD1. V was pared by 5 bases and J by 6 bases, with 15 bases of the junction left unmatched. The CDR3 spans 16 residues. The V gene's germline CDR1 is SGHTA and CDR2 FQGTGA. CDR3 sequence (DNA): TGTGCCAGCAGCCAATATTTTCAGGGGGTTTGGGCTGAAGCTTTCTTT. Protein: CASSQYFQGVWAEAFF.

V is TRBV19 and J is TRBJ1-5, with D tentatively TRBD1 (5 bases). There are 17 residues in the CDR3. Deletions cut 4 bases from V and 0 bases from J, with 16 bases between. CDR1 is LNHDA and CDR2 is SQIVND in the germline V gene (reference sequence). The chain's CDR3 is CASSTGTEGYSNQPQHF. The CDR3 region has the DNA TGTGCCAGTAGTACGGGAACCGAGGGGTATAGCAATCAGCCCCAGCATTTT.

A few counts support this clonotype. J is TRBJ1-1 and V is TRBV6-1, with D possibly TRBD1 on 6 matching bases. Germline CDR1 and CDR2: MNHNS and SASEGT. This CDR3 spans 15 amino acids. Trimming stripped 2 bases from V and 0 bases from J, with 10 bases between. The chain's CDR3 is CASSETGIMNTEAFF. In DNA, the CDR3 is TGTGCCAGCAGTGAAACAGGGATTATGAACACTGAAGCTTTCTTT.

The gene calls are TRBV29-1 and TRBJ1-1; D remains ambiguous. Germline values: CDR1 SQVTM, CDR2 ANQGSEA. The CDR3 extends over 10 amino acids. The V and J ends lost 2 bases and 8 bases respectively, with 6 bases between them. The CDR3 loop is CSVEQHEAFF. The CDR3 bases are TGCAGCGTTGAACAGCACGAAGCTTTCTTT.

At least ten counts were recorded for this clonotype. The chain carries TRBV11-2 and TRBJ1-2; D unclear. CDR3 length: 16 amino acids. Germline V CDR1 and CDR2: SGHAT, FQNNGV. V dropped 0 bases and J dropped 4 bases, with 15 bases sitting between them. The CDR3 spells CASSLEGWVNGYGYTF. Here the CDR3 DNA reads TGTGCCAGCAGCTTAGAAGGTTGGGTAAACGGCTATGGCTACACCTTC.

As regards this clonotype: This may come from a read error, since a much larger clone is one base off. J is TRBJ1-6 and V is TRBV30, with D possibly matching TRBD1 (5 bases). Germline assignment: CDR1 GTSNPN and CDR2 SVGIG (reference sequence). The CDR3 spans 15 residues. DNA for the CDR3: TGTGCCTGGAGTGCGTCGTCAGGGTGGAATTCACCCCCCCACTTT. As protein: CAWSASSGWNSPPHF.

The V call is TRBV6-1, the J call TRBJ1-5; D is undetermined. This CDR3 region has 14 residues. Deletions cut 0 bases from V and 6 bases from J, with 9 bases between. Germline lookup yields CDR1 MNHNS and CDR2 SASEGT. The CDR3 loop is CASSEAGSGQPQHF. The CDR3 region has the DNA TGTGCCAGCAGTGAAGCCGGGAGCGGTCAGCCCCAGCATTTT.

Notes on this clonotype: This may stem from a read error, because a much larger clone lies one nucleotide away. The chain couples TRBV3-1 to TRBJ1-6; D is unclear. The CDR3 totals 14 residues. Germline-derived CDR1 and CDR2 are LGHDT and YNNKEL (reference sequence). The chain's CDR3 is CASSQGLEDSPLYF. CDR3 coding DNA: TGTGCCAGCAGCCAAGGACTGGAGGATTCACCCCTCTACTTT.

This clonotype was picked up many times. The gene calls are TRBV2 and TRBJ1-6; tentatively, D is TRBD1 (6 bases). Trimming cost V 6 bases and J 6 bases, with 15 bases left between them. Germline V gene sequence: CDR1 SNHLY, CDR2 FYNNEI. The CDR3 consists of 15 residues. The CDR3 loop is CASSATGHINSPLHF. The CDR3 DNA sequence: TGTGCCAGCAGCGCTACGGGACATATTAATTCACCCCTCCACTTT.

V usage is TRBV7-3 and J usage is TRBJ1-1; D is unresolved. The CDR3 has 11 residues. Germline CDR1 SGHTA, CDR2 FQGTGA. Between the trimmed V and J ends, which lost 4 bases and 9 bases, there was a span of 9 bases. CDR3 DNA: TGTGCCAGCAGCTCCGGAGGAAAAGCTTTCTTT. The encoded protein is CASSSGGKAFF.

This clonotype was detected only a few times. J is TRBJ2-7 and V is TRBV18; D ambiguous. Germline V gives CDR1 KGHSH, CDR2 LQKENI. The V end was cut by 3 bases, the J end by 7 bases, with 13 bases between. This CDR3 has 13 residues. Here the CDR3 DNA reads TGTGCCAGCTCACCCGGTCCTCTCCAGGAGCAGTACTTC. Translated, it gives CASSPGPLQEQYF.

This clonotype was seen ten or more times. This rearrangement joins TRBV7-8 to TRBJ2-4; possible D gene TRBD1, 5 bases. The CDR3 spans 17 residues. Between the trimmed V and J ends, which lost 5 bases and 1 base, there was a span of 18 bases. Per the germline V gene, CDR1 is SGHVS and CDR2 is FQNEAQ. CDR3 sequence reads: CASSLGPKGIAKNIQYF. CDR3 DNA: TGTGCCAGCAGCCTGGGCCCAAAGGGGATTGCCAAAAACATTCAGTACTTC. The full variable domain, its missing parts supplied by reference TRBV7-8 and TRBJ2-4, is GAGVSQSPRYKVAKRGQDVALRCDPISGHVSLFWYQQALGQGPEFLTYFQNEAQLDKSGLPSDRFFAERPEGSVSTLKIQRTQQEDSAVYLCASSLGPKGIAKNIQYFGAGTRLSVL.

The genes are TRBV5-1 and TRBJ2-2; 8 nucleotides line up with TRBD2. The CDR3 spans 16 residues. In germline, CDR1 is SGHRS, CDR2 YFSETQ. Trimming removed 4 bases from V and 2 bases from J; junction bases left unmatched: 7. CDR3 coding DNA: TGCGCCAGCAGCCCATCAGCGGGGGCCAACACCGGGGAGCTGTTTTTT. Translating gives CASSPSAGANTGELFF.

About this clonotype: It may be a read error: a sequence one base away is much more abundant. This chain uses TRBV20-1 with TRBJ2-7, with a possible D match to TRBD2 (5 bases). This CDR3 spans 13 amino acids. The germline CDR1 and CDR2 sequences are DFQATT and SNEGSKA (reference sequence). CDR3 coding DNA: TGCAGTGCTAATCAGGTTGTCAGCGGCGAGCAGTGCTTC. It specifies CSANQVVSGEQCF.

This CDR3 is CASSWIGAGETQYF. In DNA, the CDR3 is TGTGCCAGCAGTTGGATCGGGGCTGGGGAGACCCAGTACTTC. This chain connects TRBV12-3 or TRBV12-4 to TRBJ2-5, with D perhaps TRBD1 or TRBD2 (5 bases each). This CDR3 region has 14 residues. V gave up 4 bases and J gave up 5 bases, with 14 bases separating them.

Turning to this clonotype: This could be a read error, since a much larger clone is one nucleotide away. The V call is TRBV18, the J call TRBJ2-5; D might be TRBD1 (5 bases). The CDR3 consists of 14 residues. The germline V gene encodes CDR1 KGHSH and CDR2 LQKENI. Here the CDR3 reads CASSPSTAQEAQYF. The CDR3 bases are TGTGCCAGCTCACCGTCGACAGCCCAAGAGGCCCAGTACTTC. The whole variable domain, remainder taken from reference TRBV18 and TRBJ2-5, is NAGVMQNPRHLVRRRGQEARLRCSPMKGHSHVYWYRQLPEEGLKFMVYLQKENIIDESGMPKERFSAEFPKEGPSILRIQQVVRGDSAAYFCASSPSTAQEAQYFGPGTRLLVL.

This clonotype has at least ten counts. V usage is TRBV12-3 or TRBV12-4 and J usage is TRBJ1-5; 8 bases line up with TRBD1. V dropped 5 bases and J dropped 8; count of bases not matched to a gene: 8. The CDR3 has 14 amino acids. CDR3 region: CASSERTGREPQHF. DNA for the CDR3: TGTGCCAGCAGTGAACGGACAGGGCGGGAGCCCCAGCATTTT.

V usage is TRBV6-1 and J usage is TRBJ1-6; D remains unclear. The germline CDR1 and CDR2 sequences are MNHNS and SASEGT. V lost 2 bases and J lost 0, with 23 bases in between. The CDR3 is 21 amino acids. The CDR3 loop reads CASSESVPERWIFSYNSPLHF. The CDR3 nucleotides are TGTGCCAGCAGTGAATCGGTCCCGGAACGATGGATTTTCTCCTATAATTCACCCCTCCACTTT.

This chain links TRBV29-1 with TRBJ2-7; 7 bases are shared with TRBD1. The CDR3 runs 14 residues. The V and J ends lost 5 bases and 2 bases, in that order; junction bases with no gene match: 9. CDR1 is SQVTM and CDR2 is ANQGSEA in the germline V gene. CDR3 in DNA: TGCAGCGTTTCTCCCGGGACAGCTACCTACGAGCAGTACTTC. It yields the protein CSVSPGTATYEQYF.

This clonotype was seen at least ten times. This chain links TRBV3-1 with TRBJ2-5; D gene unclear. This CDR3 has 13 amino acids. The V end was cut by 3 bases, the J end by 2 bases, with 7 bases between. Germline CDR1 and CDR2: LGHDT and YNNKEL (reference sequence). The CDR3 loop reads CASSQRSQETQYF. The CDR3 nucleotides are TGTGCCAGCAGCCAGAGGTCTCAAGAGACCCAGTACTTC.

This clonotype was recorded many times. V gene TRBV24-1 combines with J gene TRBJ1-1; D not resolved. Between the trimmed V and J ends, which lost 5 bases and 1 base, there was a span of 7 bases. The germline V gene has CDR1 KGHDR and CDR2 SFDVKD. The CDR3 has 13 amino acids. For the CDR3, the DNA is TGTGCCACCAGTGTTGGGGAGAACACTGAAGCTTTCTTT. This gives the protein CATSVGENTEAFF.

J is TRBJ2-3 and V is TRBV7-3; 7 bases align to TRBD2. The V gene end was trimmed by 5 bases and the J gene end by 2 bases; junction bases not matched to a gene: 13. CDR1 and CDR2 from the germline V gene are SGHTA and FQGTGA. CDR3 length equals 17 residues. The CDR3 bases are TGTGCCAGCAGCCTAAGCTCAGCGGGGAGTTTCACAGATACGCAGTATTTT. It specifies CASSLSSAGSFTDTQYF.

The CDR3 spells CASSLRADTDTQYF. CDR3 coding DNA: TGTGCCAGCAGTTTACGGGCAGACACAGATACGCAGTATTTT. The chain carries TRBV28 and TRBJ2-3, with D uncertain. CDR1 MDHEN and CDR2 SYDVKM come from the germline V gene. Deletions cut 2 bases from V and 2 bases from J, with 8 bases between. The CDR3 totals 14 residues.

Note on this clonotype: One base away lies a much larger clone, so this may be a sequencing read error. The chain employs TRBV28 and TRBJ2-7; D is ambiguous. The germline V gene has CDR1 MDHEN and CDR2 SYDVKM. The CDR3 extends over 18 amino acids. Here the CDR3 DNA reads TGTGCCGGCAGTTTACCTTCTGGATTCGGGTCAGCTTACTACGAGCAGTACTTC. It yields the protein CAGSLPSGFGSAYYEQYF.

The chain is built from TRBV7-2 and TRBJ2-2, with TRBD2 matching 12 bases. The CDR3 runs 18 residues. V dropped 1 base and J dropped 4; count of bases not matched to a gene: 7. Germline-derived CDR1 and CDR2 are SGHTA and FQGNSA. The CDR3 region is CASSLVLGTSGFTGELFF. The CDR3 bases are TGTGCCAGCAGCTTAGTCCTGGGGACTAGCGGGTTCACCGGGGAGCTGTTTTTT.

This clonotype was detected a few times. This chain links TRBV20-1 with TRBJ2-7, with TRBD2 matching 7 bases. V gave up 0 bases and J gave up 0 bases; unmatched junction bases: 8. The CDR3 is made up of 16 amino acids. The V gene's germline CDR1 is DFQATT and CDR2 SNEGSKA (reference sequence). CDR3 DNA: TGCAGTGCTAGAGATCAACGGGGAGGGAGCTCCTACGAGCAGTACTTC. It encodes CSARDQRGGSSYEQYF.

This clonotype was seen repeatedly, ten times or more. The J gene is TRBJ1-2, the V gene TRBV27; 7 positions agree with TRBD1. The V segment lost 6 bases and the J segment 14 bases; nucleotides outside the gene matches: 15. The V gene's germline CDR1 is MNHEY and CDR2 SMNVEV (reference sequence). The CDR3 spans 13 residues. The CDR3 nucleotides read TGTGCCAGCAGCGCCCGGGGGATCGGGACAGTAACCTTC. Its protein product is CASSARGIGTVTF.

The chain joins TRBV13 to TRBJ2-7, with D unclear. The CDR3 length is 14 residues. The V and J ends lost 5 bases and 7 bases respectively, with 18 bases between them. The germline CDR1 and CDR2 sequences are PRHDT and FYEKMQ (reference sequence). The CDR3 coding sequence is TGTGCCAGCAGCAGGCAACAGCCGGGCAAGGAGCAGTACTTC. Encoded protein: CASSRQQPGKEQYF.

In regard to this clonotype: A read error may be the cause here, since a much bigger clone is one base away. The chain recombines TRBV3-1 with TRBJ1-1; D is unresolved. This CDR3 region has 14 residues. CDR1 LGHDT and CDR2 YNNKEL come from the germline V gene (reference sequence). The CDR3 DNA is TGTGCCAGCAGCCTAAGGAATGAGGGCACTGAAGCTTCCTTT. Translated, it gives CASSLRNEGTEASF.

This clonotype turned up a few times. This sequence joins TRBV20-1 and TRBJ2-7; no clear D gene. This CDR3 spans 15 amino acids. The ends were cut back, 1 base at V and 6 bases at J, with 19 bases in the middle. Per germline, CDR1 DFQATT and CDR2 SNEGSKA (reference sequence). The CDR3 is CSARGSAAKGPEQYF. The CDR3 coding sequence is TGCAGTGCTAGAGGATCGGCGGCAAAAGGACCCGAGCAGTACTTC.

There are many counts of this clonotype. The chain employs TRBV11-2 and TRBJ2-5, with D hard to call. Per the germline V gene, CDR1 is SGHAT and CDR2 is FQNNGV. This CDR3 has 17 amino acids. V was clipped by 2 bases and J by 2 bases, with 18 bases between them. The CDR3 here is CASSLLPPVAVQETQYF. The CDR3 DNA follows: TGTGCCAGCAGCTTACTACCCCCCGTGGCAGTTCAAGAGACCCAGTACTTC.